One and the same sample provided the 7 T cell receptor beta chains below, sequenced in a study of blood T cell repertoires in COVID-19 (dated by TCRdb to the early 2020s). Libraries were made using the immunoSEQ multiplex PCR assay. Here the immuneACCESS table is served through TCRdb, limited to in-frame sequences with V and J called. Missing clones are a known gap in these copies; in checked studies unresolved V genes cover under half, and the rest lacks a known reason. The sample includes over 250,000 clones, with 89% observed a single time. The ten largest account for around 12% of the sample. Sequenced sample: peripheral blood. The receptors were sampled from a woman aged 60-75 years with acute or convalescent COVID-19.

The V call is TRBV7-9, the J call TRBJ1-1; 7 positions match TRBD1. Germline trimming cut 5 bases from V and 3 bases from J; bases unmatched to any gene: 9. Germline V gives CDR1 SEHNR, CDR2 FQNEAQ (reference sequence). The CDR3 length is 15 residues. CDR3 sequence: CASSPTGRSDTEAFF. In DNA form, the CDR3 reads TGTGCCAGCAGCCCGACAGGGAGATCTGACACTGAAGCTTTCTTT.

The rearrangement joins TRBV7-3 to TRBJ1-1; 10 bases agree with TRBD1. Trimming at V came to 6 bases and at J to 4 bases, leaving 11 bases not matched to a gene. Germline CDR1 SGHTA, CDR2 FQGTGA. The length of the CDR3 is 16 residues. In DNA form, the CDR3 reads TGTGCCAGCAGTGAATATCTGGGACAGGGGCTCACTGAAGCTTTCTTT. It is translated as CASSEYLGQGLTEAFF.

The genes are TRBV10-3 and TRBJ1-1, with TRBD1 as a possible D gene (5 bases). The CDR3 covers 14 residues. Germline CDR1 reads ENHRY; CDR2 reads SYGVKD. V was shortened by 0 bases and J by 6 bases, with 11 bases between the two germline ends. As DNA, the CDR3 is TGTGCCATCAGTGAGTCAGGAGGGGTCGCTGAAGCTTTCTTT. This encodes CAISESGGVAEAFF.

The chain links TRBV20-1 to TRBJ2-4; 7 bases align to TRBD2. V lost 6 bases, J lost 8 bases, and 4 bases stayed unmatched. The CDR3 runs to 11 residues. Germline CDR1 reads DFQATT; CDR2 reads SNEGSKA (reference sequence). DNA of the CDR3: TGCAGTGCCCCCCGGGAGGACATTCAGTACTTC. Protein sequence: CSAPREDIQYF.

The chain links TRBV18 to TRBJ2-2, with D unclear. Trimming took 4 bases from V and 5 from J, leaving 8 bases between them. Germline assignment: CDR1 KGHSH and CDR2 LQKENI. CDR3 length equals 13 residues. CDR3 sequence reads: CASSQERTGELFF. CDR3 DNA: TGTGCCAGCTCACAAGAGAGGACCGGGGAGCTGTTTTTT.

The chain links TRBV3-1 (or the pseudogene TRBV3-2) to TRBJ2-3; the D gene is possibly TRBD1 (7 bases). Per the germline V gene, CDR1 is LGHDT and CDR2 is YNNKEL (reference sequence). The ends were cut back, 2 bases at V and 1 base at J, with 19 bases in the middle. There are 18 residues in the CDR3. In DNA, the CDR3 is TGTGCCAGCAGCCAACCCCTTGCGGGACAGCGTCGCACAGATACGCAGTATTTT. Its protein is CASSQPLAGQRRTDTQYF.

This chain links TRBV14 with TRBJ2-1; D might be TRBD2 (6 bases). The germline CDR1 and CDR2 sequences are SGHDN and FVKESK. V gave up 1 base and J gave up 4 bases, with 17 bases separating them. The CDR3 runs to 17 residues. This CDR3 is CASSQGFFGSGYNEQFF. The DNA of the CDR3 is TGTGCCAGCAGCCAAGGGTTTTTTGGTAGCGGTTACAATGAGCAGTTCTTC.